One and the same sample provided the 32 T cell receptor beta chains below, sequenced in a study of T cells in tumors after PD-1 blockade. Clones were sequenced by immunoSEQ multiplex PCR, and TCRdb holds only the in-frame ones, with some missing. The data contain approximately 63,000 clones, approximately 79% of them singletons. The input for sequencing was PBMCs, taken after anti-PD-1 treatment. Source of these receptors: a human donor with basal cell carcinoma.

The chain couples TRBV6-1 to TRBJ2-2; D remains ambiguous. Germline-derived CDR1 and CDR2 are MNHNS and SASEGT. Trimming left V 3 bases short and J 1 base short, with 15 bases between. The CDR3 runs 17 residues. CDR3 region: CASSEGFARLNTGELFF. CDR3 nucleotide sequence: TGTGCCAGCAGTGAGGGATTCGCGCGCCTGAACACCGGGGAGCTGTTTTTT.

The chain couples TRBV3-1 (or the pseudogene TRBV3-2) to TRBJ2-1; D perhaps matches TRBD1 (6 bases). The CDR3 extends over 15 amino acids. Germline V gives CDR1 LGHDT, CDR2 YNNKEL (reference sequence). V was clipped by 4 bases and J by 9 bases, with 19 bases between them. The CDR3 DNA is TGTGCCAGCAGCCCGACACGTTACAGGGTTGGTGAGCAGTTCTTC. This gives the protein CASSPTRYRVGEQFF.

This clone was picked up a small number of times. This rearrangement joins TRBV5-1 to TRBJ1-1; D gene unclear. CDR3 length: 13 amino acids. The germline V gene has CDR1 SGHRS and CDR2 YFSETQ. Trimming took off 5 bases at V and 0 bases at J, with 8 bases between the two ends. The CDR3 bases are TGCGCCAGCAGGACCGCGATGAACACTGAAGCTTTCTTT. Protein product: CASRTAMNTEAFF.

The CDR3 loop is CASSIGGAAGANTEAFF. The CDR3 DNA is TGTGCCAGTAGTATCGGGGGAGCCGCAGGAGCGAACACTGAAGCTTTCTTT. V and J are TRBV19 and TRBJ1-1, with D maybe TRBD1 (5 bases). In germline, CDR1 is LNHDA, CDR2 SQIVND (reference sequence). V lost 3 bases and J lost 1, with 18 bases in between. The CDR3 totals 17 residues.

V and J are TRBV7-8 and TRBJ1-1; weak D call: TRBD1 (5 bases). This CDR3 comprises 15 residues. The V and J ends lost 1 base and 4 bases respectively, with 13 bases between them. In germline, CDR1 is SGHVS, CDR2 FQNEAQ. The CDR3 DNA reads TGTGCCAGCAGCTTAGTTTTCAGGGTGGGCACTGAAGCTTTCTTT. This gives the protein CASSLVFRVGTEAFF.

The chain links TRBV7-9 to TRBJ2-1, with TRBD1 matching 8 bases. The CDR3 is made up of 14 amino acids. CDR1 is SEHNR and CDR2 is FQNEAQ in the germline V gene (reference sequence). Trimming cost V 5 bases and J 9 bases; bases outside gene matches: 9. The CDR3, as DNA: TGTGCCAGCAGCCCAGGACAGGGTGAAGGTGAGCAGTTCTTC. Protein product: CASSPGQGEGEQFF.

The chain carries TRBV28 and TRBJ2-7; D gene unclear. This CDR3 spans 15 amino acids. In germline, CDR1 is MDHEN, CDR2 SYDVKM. The V end was cut by 2 bases, the J end by 0 bases, with 11 bases between. CDR3 region: CASSLSGPSSYEQYF. The CDR3 DNA is TGTGCCAGCAGTTTAAGTGGACCCAGCTCCTACGAGCAGTACTTC.

This clone has only a few counts. This chain joins TRBV5-6 and TRBJ2-1; 7 bases agree with TRBD1. From germline, CDR1 is SGHDT and CDR2 YYEEEE. The CDR3 loop spans 16 amino acids. V was pared by 3 bases and J by 4 bases, with 10 bases of the junction left unmatched. This CDR3 is CASSSPDVGQYNEQFF. In DNA, the CDR3 is TGTGCCAGCAGCTCTCCGGACGTGGGACAGTACAATGAGCAGTTCTTC.

V usage is TRBV3-1 (or the pseudogene TRBV3-2) and J usage is TRBJ2-1, with 13 nucleotides matching TRBD2. This CDR3 has 17 amino acids. V shed 1 base, J shed 7 bases, and the junction held 7 bases outside the gene matches. Per germline, CDR1 LGHDT and CDR2 YNNKEL (reference sequence). The CDR3 DNA sequence: TGTGCCAGCAGCCAAGGCCTACTAGCGGGGGGGTTGAATGAGCAGTTCTTC. Residues: CASSQGLLAGGLNEQFF.

The V gene is TRBV11-3, the J gene TRBJ2-3; 9 bases line up with TRBD2. CDR1 and CDR2 from the germline V gene are SGHNT and YENEEA. The ends lost 5 bases at V and 5 bases at J; junction bases unmatched: 8. This CDR3 spans 15 amino acids. CDR3 sequence reads: CASSKGGGGGDTQYF. The CDR3 bases are TGTGCCAGCAGCAAAGGTGGCGGGGGGGGAGATACGCAGTATTTT.

This chain joins TRBV6-5 and TRBJ1-1; unclear D gene. V gave up 6 bases and J gave up 1 base, with 12 bases separating them. From germline, CDR1 is MNHEY and CDR2 SVGAGI. The CDR3 is made up of 14 amino acids. The CDR3 sequence: CASSRSGANTEAFF. CDR3 nucleotides: TGTGCCAGCAGCAGAAGCGGAGCGAACACTGAAGCTTTCTTT.

This sequence joins TRBV5-6 and TRBJ2-5; D unresolved. Deletions cut 0 bases from V and 5 bases from J, with 11 bases between. CDR3 size: 14 residues. Germline V lookup: CDR1 SGHDT, CDR2 YYEEEE. The CDR3 coding sequence is TGTGCCAGCAGCTTGGGGGGTGGTTTTGAGACCCAGTACTTC. Translated: CASSLGGGFETQYF.

This clone has just one count. The chain couples TRBV19 to TRBJ2-7, with D unresolved. The CDR3 runs to 13 residues. Trimming stripped 5 bases from V and 4 bases from J, with 12 bases between. In germline, CDR1 is LNHDA, CDR2 SQIVND (reference sequence). This CDR3 is CASSFLHRYEQYF. For the CDR3, the DNA is TGTGCCAGTAGTTTCCTACACCGGTACGAGCAGTACTTC.

This clone was seen a few times. The chain carries TRBV15 and TRBJ2-1, with a weak D call TRBD2 (6 bases). V shed 1 base and J shed 4 bases, with 8 bases lying between them. This CDR3 is built from 14 residues. Germline lookup yields CDR1 LNHNV and CDR2 YYDKDF (reference sequence). As DNA, the CDR3 is TGTGCCACCAGCAGAGGGGACTCTTACAATGAGCAGTTCTTC. This encodes CATSRGDSYNEQFF.

The chain combines TRBV30 with TRBJ1-2; D is uncertain. The CDR3 sequence is 15 residues long. V was cut by 4 bases and J by 6 bases, with 21 bases left in between. CDR1 and CDR2 (germline): GTSNPN, SVGIG (reference sequence). CDR3 in amino acids: CAWTVEAGLGDGYTF. The CDR3 nucleotides read TGTGCCTGGACGGTGGAGGCCGGTCTTGGGGATGGCTACACCTTC.

V gene TRBV12-5 combines with J gene TRBJ1-5, with 7 positions matching TRBD1. The germline gives CDR1 LGHNT, CDR2 FRNRAP. With 1 base clipped from V and 5 bases from J, the junction kept 5 bases outside the gene matches. The CDR3 has 15 residues. The CDR3 DNA follows: TGTGCTAGTGGTTTGGGGGACAGTCCCCATCAGCCCCAGCATTTT. Amino acids: CASGLGDSPHQPQHF.

This chain links TRBV27 with TRBJ1-4; 7 nucleotides line up with TRBD1. With V trimmed by 5 bases and J by 5 bases, 8 bases remained unmatched. The CDR3 consists of 15 residues. Germline V lookup: CDR1 MNHEY, CDR2 SMNVEV (reference sequence). The CDR3 region is CASSISRGWNEKLFF. CDR3 coding DNA: TGTGCCAGCAGTATCTCCAGGGGGTGGAATGAAAAACTGTTTTTT.

The rearrangement joins TRBV12-3 or TRBV12-4 to TRBJ1-5; no clear D gene. The ends were cut back, 8 bases at V and 7 bases at J, with 15 bases in the middle. This CDR3 spans 13 amino acids. The CDR3 is CASGVRQTQPQHF. The DNA for the CDR3 is TGTGCCAGCGGGGTGCGGCAGACGCAGCCCCAGCATTTT.

The J gene is TRBJ2-1, the V gene TRBV27, with D hard to call. V gave up 6 bases and J gave up 2 bases, with 14 bases separating them. CDR1 and CDR2 (germline): MNHEY, SMNVEV (reference sequence). This CDR3 is built from 15 residues. The CDR3 region has the DNA TGTGCCAGCAGCCTTAGGGCGGAGACCTACAATGAGCAGTTCTTC. Translated: CASSLRAETYNEQFF.

This clone was detected only a few times. The V gene is TRBV6-5, the J gene TRBJ1-5; 8 nucleotides line up with TRBD1. J gave up 2 bases and V 6 bases, and 3 bases lay outside the gene matches. The CDR3 sequence is 14 residues long. Germline-derived CDR1 and CDR2 are MNHEY and SVGAGI. The CDR3 protein is CASRGTGRNQPQHF. The CDR3 DNA is TGTGCCAGCAGAGGGACAGGCCGCAATCAGCCCCAGCATTTT.

The V call is TRBV2, the J call TRBJ2-7; D possibly corresponds to TRBD1 (6 bases). Germline-derived CDR1 and CDR2 are SNHLY and FYNNEI. The CDR3 extends over 14 amino acids. V lost 5 bases and J lost 2, with 13 bases in between. CDR3: CASSNDRLTYEQYF. The CDR3, as DNA: TGTGCCAGCAGTAACGACAGGCTGACCTACGAGCAGTACTTC.

This clone was detected only a few times. The chain is built from TRBV5-1 and TRBJ1-2; 8 bases match TRBD1. Unmatched junction bases numbered 8, after V lost 6 bases and J lost 7 bases. The CDR3 has 13 residues. Germline lookup yields CDR1 SGHRS and CDR2 YFSETQ. The CDR3 is CASTDRGSLGYTF. CDR3 sequence (DNA): TGCGCCAGCACCGACAGGGGATCTCTTGGCTACACCTTC.

The gene calls are TRBV3-1 (or the pseudogene TRBV3-2) and TRBJ1-1, with D perhaps matching TRBD1 (6 bases). Germline CDR1 LGHDT, CDR2 YNNKEL (reference sequence). Trimming removed 5 bases at V and 5 bases at J, with 12 bases between. The CDR3 is 13 amino acids. In DNA, the CDR3 is TGTGCCAGCAGCATAGGGGGTGGGACTGAAGCTTTCTTT. This translates into CASSIGGGTEAFF.

The chain has TRBV5-6 and TRBJ2-5, with 8 nucleotides matching TRBD2. Germline-derived CDR1 and CDR2 are SGHDT and YYEEEE. J was trimmed by 9 bases and V by 2 bases; bases with no gene match: 9. The CDR3 spans 14 residues. The CDR3 loop reads CASSLTSGGGAQYF. Here the CDR3 DNA reads TGTGCCAGCAGCTTAACTAGCGGAGGAGGGGCCCAGTACTTC.

This chain joins TRBV30 and TRBJ1-5, with D unclear. CDR1 is GTSNPN, CDR2 SVGIG, per germline (reference sequence). V was cut by 3 bases and J by 2 bases, with 14 bases left in between. The CDR3 sequence is 15 residues long. As DNA, the CDR3 is TGTGCCTGGAGACAAAACGCCGCGGGCAATCAGCCCCAGCATTTT. Residues: CAWRQNAAGNQPQHF.

In this sample, this clone turned up a few times. This rearrangement joins TRBV2 to TRBJ1-1; TRBD1 might be the D (5 bases). V was cut by 8 bases and J by 5 bases, with 18 bases left in between. The length of the CDR3 is 14 residues. From germline, CDR1 is SNHLY and CDR2 FYNNEI. The CDR3: CASQGGPGVTEAFF. DNA of the CDR3: TGTGCCAGCCAGGGTGGTCCAGGAGTTACTGAAGCTTTCTTT.

J is TRBJ2-5 and V is TRBV7-9, with 8 bases matching TRBD1. J gave up 5 bases and V 5 bases, and 13 bases lay outside the gene matches. Germline V gene lookup returns CDR1 SEHNR and CDR2 FQNEAQ (reference sequence). The CDR3 is 16 residues long. CDR3 sequence: CASSNAARTGLETQYF. Written as DNA, the CDR3 is TGTGCCAGCAGCAACGCAGCGAGGACAGGGTTGGAGACCCAGTACTTC.

The J gene is TRBJ1-2, the V gene TRBV28; perhaps TRBD1 as D (6 bases). Trimming left V 5 bases short and J 4 bases short, with 20 bases between. The CDR3 is made up of 16 amino acids. The germline V gene has CDR1 MDHEN and CDR2 SYDVKM. The DNA for the CDR3 is TGTGCCAGCAGTATGGAGGACAGCCCACAATCCTATGGCTACACCTTC. Translated, it gives CASSMEDSPQSYGYTF.

The chain is built from TRBV19 and TRBJ2-7, with D possibly matching TRBD1 (5 bases). Trimming left V 1 base short and J 5 bases short, with 12 bases between. Germline CDR1 reads LNHDA; CDR2 reads SQIVND (reference sequence). The CDR3 sequence is 14 residues long. The CDR3 protein is CASSIVPGLDEQYF. The DNA of the CDR3 is TGTGCCAGTAGTATAGTTCCAGGGCTGGACGAGCAGTACTTC.

This chain links TRBV7-9 with TRBJ2-7; maybe TRBD1 (6 bases). V was shortened by 5 bases and J by 2 bases, with 13 bases between the two germline ends. Germline lookup yields CDR1 SEHNR and CDR2 FQNEAQ (reference sequence). This CDR3 is 14 amino acids long. CDR3 sequence reads: CASSATTGTYEQYF. In DNA, the CDR3 is TGTGCCAGCAGCGCCACGACAGGTACCTACGAGCAGTACTTC.

The chain joins TRBV18 to TRBJ2-2; weak D call: TRBD1 (6 bases). Per the germline V gene, CDR1 is KGHSH and CDR2 is LQKENI. CDR3 length: 14 residues. The V end was cut by 3 bases, the J end by 7 bases, with 12 bases between. Here the CDR3 reads CASSPTTQGGELFF. CDR3 DNA: TGTGCCAGCTCACCTACGACACAGGGCGGGGAGCTGTTTTTT.

V usage is TRBV4-1 and J usage is TRBJ2-1; D possibly corresponds to TRBD2 (5 bases). The V and J ends lost 3 bases and 5 bases respectively, with 14 bases between them. CDR3 length: 15 amino acids. The V gene's germline CDR1 is MGHRA and CDR2 YSYEKL. Here the CDR3 DNA reads TGCGCCAGCAGCCAGCCGGGATATGGCCACAATGAGCAGTTCTTC. It yields the protein CASSQPGYGHNEQFF.